The rows below give T cell receptor beta chains drawn from one sample of a study of blood T cell repertoires in COVID-19. Here immunoSEQ multiplex PCR was the method, and the copy in TCRdb shows in-frame clones only, minus some. The data contain over 200,000 clones, 80% to 85% of them seen just once; the ten biggest clones take up roughly 4.9%. Sequenced material: peripheral blood. Receptors were obtained from a human donor in a cohort sampled during active COVID-19. Both conserved end residues are part of each CDR3. Fields, in order: CDR3 DNA, CDR3 protein, V gene, J gene, D gene, clone size. The D gene is left open where the match is weak. Clone size is not always given. Where it is, it says once, few, many or a class for expanded clones.

DNA: TGCAGCGTTGAAGAGGGGACAGGGCTGTTCTTC
CDR3: CSVEEGTGLFF
V: TRBV29-1
J: TRBJ2-1
D: TRBD1
size: .

DNA: TGTGCCACCAGCAGAACGAACGCGGATGAGCAGTTCTTC
CDR3: CATSRTNADEQFF
V: TRBV15
J: TRBJ2-1
D: .
size: once

DNA: TGCGCCAGCAGCTGGGGACTAGCGGGCCTATCCTACAATGAGCAGTTCTTC
CDR3: CASSWGLAGLSYNEQFF
V: TRBV5-1
J: TRBJ2-1
D: TRBD2
size: .

DNA: TGTGCCAGCAGCCAAGGGTATTACACCTACGAGCAGTACTTC
CDR3: CASSQGYYTYEQYF
V: TRBV3-1/TRBV3-2
J: TRBJ2-7
D: .
size: .

DNA: TGTGCCAGCAGTTTTGGTGGAGGGGGCACTGGGGCCAACGTCCTGACTTTC
CDR3: CASSFGGGGTGANVLTF
V: TRBV28
J: TRBJ2-6
D: .
size: few

DNA: TGTGCCAGCGCTCTCGCCACGAGCGCCGTGGCCCAGTACTTC
CDR3: CASALATSAVAQYF
V: TRBV28
J: TRBJ2-5
D: .
size: .

DNA: TGTGCCAGCGCGACTAGCGCGACCACAGATACGCAGTATTTT
CDR3: CASATSATTDTQYF
V: TRBV18
J: TRBJ2-3
D: TRBD2
size: .

DNA: TGTGCCAGCAGTTTATTGCGGGGGTTGCGTTCACCCCTCCACTTT
CDR3: CASSLLRGLRSPLHF
V: TRBV27
J: TRBJ1-6
D: .
size: .

DNA: TGTGCCATCAGTCTGGGGGGGCCCGGGGAGCTGTTTTTT
CDR3: CAISLGGPGELFF
V: TRBV10-3
J: TRBJ2-2
D: .
size: .

DNA: TGTGCCAGCAGTTTGGGAGCCCCCCAAAATACGCAGTATTTT
CDR3: CASSLGAPQNTQYF
V: TRBV27
J: TRBJ2-3
D: .
size: many

DNA: TGTGCCACCAGCAGATCTAGCGGGACTAGCACAGATACGCAGTATTTT
CDR3: CATSRSSGTSTDTQYF
V: TRBV15
J: TRBJ2-3
D: TRBD2
size: .

DNA: TGTGCCAGCAGTTTCGGGGATCAGCCCCAGCATTTT
CDR3: CASSFGDQPQHF
V: TRBV12-3/TRBV12-4
J: TRBJ1-5
D: .
size: .

DNA: TGCGCCAGCAGCTTCACAGGGGGTACCTCTGGAAACACCATATATTTT
CDR3: CASSFTGGTSGNTIYF
V: TRBV5-1
J: TRBJ1-3
D: TRBD1
size: .

DNA: TGTGCCAGCAGCCCCTCGGCAGGATCTTCCTACGAGCAGTACTTC
CDR3: CASSPSAGSSYEQYF
V: TRBV9
J: TRBJ2-7
D: .
size: .

DNA: TGTGCCAGCACAACAGACACTGAAGCTTTCTTT
CDR3: CASTTDTEAFF
V: TRBV2
J: TRBJ1-1
D: .
size: few

DNA: TGTGCCAGCAGCGCGGGACAGGGCTCAGATACGCAGTATTTT
CDR3: CASSAGQGSDTQYF
V: TRBV7-9
J: TRBJ2-3
D: TRBD1
size: once

DNA: TGTGCCACCAGTGAGCCAGGGTTCTCCGGGGAGCTGTTTTTT
CDR3: CATSEPGFSGELFF
V: TRBV24-1
J: TRBJ2-2
D: .
size: once

DNA: TGTGCCAGCACCAAGACAGCTAACTATGGCTACACCTTC
CDR3: CASTKTANYGYTF
V: TRBV6-6
J: TRBJ1-2
D: .
size: .